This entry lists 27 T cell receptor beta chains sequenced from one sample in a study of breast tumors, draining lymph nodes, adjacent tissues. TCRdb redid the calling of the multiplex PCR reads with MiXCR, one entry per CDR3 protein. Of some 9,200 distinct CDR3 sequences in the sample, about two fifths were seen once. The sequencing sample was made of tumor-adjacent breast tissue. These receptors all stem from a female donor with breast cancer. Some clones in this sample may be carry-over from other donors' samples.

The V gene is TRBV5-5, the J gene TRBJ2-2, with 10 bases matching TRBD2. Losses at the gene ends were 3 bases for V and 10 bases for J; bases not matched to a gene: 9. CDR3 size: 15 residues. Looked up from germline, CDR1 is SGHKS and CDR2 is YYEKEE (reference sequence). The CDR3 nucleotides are TGTGCCAGCAGCTCCAGCGGGAGGGCTTTGGAGGAGCTGTTTTTT. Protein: CASSSSGRALEELFF.

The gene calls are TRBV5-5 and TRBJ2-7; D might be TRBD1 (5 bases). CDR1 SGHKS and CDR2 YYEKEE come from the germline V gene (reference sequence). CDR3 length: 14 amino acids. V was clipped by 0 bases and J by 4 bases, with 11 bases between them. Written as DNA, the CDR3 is TGTGCCAGCAGCTTGGAACAGGCGGCATACGAGCAGTACTTC. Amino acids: CASSLEQAAYEQYF.

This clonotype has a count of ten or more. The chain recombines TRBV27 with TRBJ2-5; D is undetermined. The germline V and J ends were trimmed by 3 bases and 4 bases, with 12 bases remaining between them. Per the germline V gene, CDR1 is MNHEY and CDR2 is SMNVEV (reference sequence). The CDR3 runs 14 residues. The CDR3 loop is CASSLANYIETQYF. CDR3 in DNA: TGTGCCAGCAGTTTGGCTAACTATATAGAGACCCAGTACTTC.

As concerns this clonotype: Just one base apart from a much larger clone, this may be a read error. The CDR3 DNA reads TGTGCCAGCGCGGTATGGACCGGGGAGCTGTTTTTT. This gives the protein CASAVWTGELFF. This chain uses TRBV6-1 with TRBJ2-2, with unresolved D. The germline V and J ends were trimmed by 8 bases and 5 bases, with 9 bases remaining between them. The germline CDR1 and CDR2 sequences are MNHNS and SASEGT. The CDR3 is 12 residues long.

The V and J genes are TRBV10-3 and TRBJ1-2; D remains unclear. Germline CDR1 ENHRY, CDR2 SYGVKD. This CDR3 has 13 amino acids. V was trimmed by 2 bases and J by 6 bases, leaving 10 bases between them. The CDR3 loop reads CAISEKGSDGYTF. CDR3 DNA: TGTGCCATCAGTGAGAAGGGCAGCGATGGCTACACCTTC.

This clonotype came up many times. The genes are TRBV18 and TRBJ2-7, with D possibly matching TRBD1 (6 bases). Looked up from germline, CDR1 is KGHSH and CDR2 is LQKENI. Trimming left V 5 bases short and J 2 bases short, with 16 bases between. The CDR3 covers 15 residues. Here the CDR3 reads CASSSGHGWPYEQYF. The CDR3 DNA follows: TGTGCCAGCTCATCGGGACACGGATGGCCCTACGAGCAGTACTTC.

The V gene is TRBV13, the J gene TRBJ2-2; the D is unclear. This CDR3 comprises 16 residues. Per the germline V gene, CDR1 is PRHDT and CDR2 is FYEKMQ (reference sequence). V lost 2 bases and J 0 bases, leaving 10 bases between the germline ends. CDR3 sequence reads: CASSLSTNANTGELFF. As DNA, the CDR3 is TGTGCCAGCAGCTTAAGCACCAACGCGAACACCGGGGAGCTGTTTTTT.

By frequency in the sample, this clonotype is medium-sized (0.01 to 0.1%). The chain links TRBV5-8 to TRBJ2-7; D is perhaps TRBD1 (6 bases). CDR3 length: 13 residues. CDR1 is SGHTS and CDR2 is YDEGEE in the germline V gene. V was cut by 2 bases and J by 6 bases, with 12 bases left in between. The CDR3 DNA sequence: TGTGCCAGCAGCTTTCAGACAGGATCCGAGCAGTACTTC. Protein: CASSFQTGSEQYF. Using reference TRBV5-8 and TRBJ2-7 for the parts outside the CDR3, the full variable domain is EAGVTQSPTHLIKTRGQQATLRCSPISGHTSVYWYQQALGLGLQFLLWYDEGEERNRGNFPPRFSGRQFPNYSSELNVNALELEDSALYLCASSFQTGSEQYFGPGTRLTVT.

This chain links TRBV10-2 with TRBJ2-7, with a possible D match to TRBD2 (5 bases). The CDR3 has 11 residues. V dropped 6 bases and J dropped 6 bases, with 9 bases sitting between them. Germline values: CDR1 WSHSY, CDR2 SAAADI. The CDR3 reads CASSEGGEQYF. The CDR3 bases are TGCGCCAGCAGCGAGGGCGGCGAGCAGTACTTC.

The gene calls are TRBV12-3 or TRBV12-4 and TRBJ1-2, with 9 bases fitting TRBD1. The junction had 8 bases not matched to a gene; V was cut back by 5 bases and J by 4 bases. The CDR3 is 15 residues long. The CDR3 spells CASSPGDRDVYGYTF. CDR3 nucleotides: TGTGCCAGCAGTCCCGGGGACAGGGACGTCTATGGCTACACCTTC.

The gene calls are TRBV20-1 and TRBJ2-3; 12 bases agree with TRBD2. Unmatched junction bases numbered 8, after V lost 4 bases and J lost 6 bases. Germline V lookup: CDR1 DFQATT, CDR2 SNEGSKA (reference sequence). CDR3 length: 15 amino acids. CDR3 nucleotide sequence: TGCAGTGCTAATCGACTAGCGGGAGAGGGGGATACGCAGTATTTT. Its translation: CSANRLAGEGDTQYF.

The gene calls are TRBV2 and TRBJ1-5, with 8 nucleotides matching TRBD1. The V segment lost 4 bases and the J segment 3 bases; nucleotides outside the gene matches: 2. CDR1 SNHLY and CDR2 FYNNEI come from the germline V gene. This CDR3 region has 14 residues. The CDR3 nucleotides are TGTGCCAGCAGTGGGACAGGGCACAATCAGCCCCAGCATTTT. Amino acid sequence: CASSGTGHNQPQHF.

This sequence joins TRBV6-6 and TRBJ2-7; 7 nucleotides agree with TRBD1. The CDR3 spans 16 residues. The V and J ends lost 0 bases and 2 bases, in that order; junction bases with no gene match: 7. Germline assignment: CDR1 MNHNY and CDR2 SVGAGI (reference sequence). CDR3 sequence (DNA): TGTGCCAGCAGTTACTCTTGGGACAGTCAAGCCTACGAGCAGTACTTC. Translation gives CASSYSWDSQAYEQYF.

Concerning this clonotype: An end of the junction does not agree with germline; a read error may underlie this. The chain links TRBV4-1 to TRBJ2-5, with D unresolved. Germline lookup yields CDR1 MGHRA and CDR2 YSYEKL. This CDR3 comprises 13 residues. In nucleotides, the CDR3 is TGCGCCTCAAGCCAAGTTAAACAAGGGACCCAGTACTTC. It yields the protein CASSQVKQGTQYF.

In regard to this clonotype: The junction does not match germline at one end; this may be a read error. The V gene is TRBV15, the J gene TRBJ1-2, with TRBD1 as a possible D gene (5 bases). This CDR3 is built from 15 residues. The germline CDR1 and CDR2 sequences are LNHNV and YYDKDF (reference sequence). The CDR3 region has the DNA TGTGCCACCAGCAGAGACCAGCAGGGAACCTATGGCTACGCCTTC. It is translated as CATSRDQQGTYGYAF.

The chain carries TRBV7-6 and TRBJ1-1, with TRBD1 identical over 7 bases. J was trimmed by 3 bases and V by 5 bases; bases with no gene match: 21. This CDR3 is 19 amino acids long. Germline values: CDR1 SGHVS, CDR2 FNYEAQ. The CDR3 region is CASSNPYLEGALLDTEAFF. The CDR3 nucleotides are TGTGCCAGCAGCAACCCTTATCTTGAGGGGGCCCTATTGGACACTGAAGCTTTCTTT.

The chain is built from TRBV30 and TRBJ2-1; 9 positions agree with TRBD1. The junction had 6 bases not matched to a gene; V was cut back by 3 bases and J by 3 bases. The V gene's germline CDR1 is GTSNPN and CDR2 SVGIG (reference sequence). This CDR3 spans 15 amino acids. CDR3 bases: TGTGCCTGGAGGGACCGGGACAGGGTCTACAATGAGCAGTTCTTC. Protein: CAWRDRDRVYNEQFF.

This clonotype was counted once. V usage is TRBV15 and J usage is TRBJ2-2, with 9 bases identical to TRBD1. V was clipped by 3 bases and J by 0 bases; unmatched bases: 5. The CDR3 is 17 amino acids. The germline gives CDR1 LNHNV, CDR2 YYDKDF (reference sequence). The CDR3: CATSRGRQGANTGELFF. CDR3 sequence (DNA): TGTGCCACCAGCAGGGGTCGACAGGGGGCGAACACCGGGGAGCTGTTTTTT.

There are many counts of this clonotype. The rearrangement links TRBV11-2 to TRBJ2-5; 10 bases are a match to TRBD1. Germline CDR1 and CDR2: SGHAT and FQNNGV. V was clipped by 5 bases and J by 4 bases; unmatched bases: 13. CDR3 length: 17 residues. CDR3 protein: CASSPPGTGVRRETQYF. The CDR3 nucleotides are TGTGCCAGCAGCCCTCCGGGGACAGGGGTCCGGAGAGAGACCCAGTACTTC.

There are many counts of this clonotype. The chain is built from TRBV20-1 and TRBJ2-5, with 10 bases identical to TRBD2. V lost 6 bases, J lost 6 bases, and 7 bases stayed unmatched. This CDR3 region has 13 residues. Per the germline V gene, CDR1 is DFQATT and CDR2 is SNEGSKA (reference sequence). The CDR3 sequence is CSAPGLASQTQYF. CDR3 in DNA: TGCAGTGCCCCGGGACTAGCGAGCCAGACCCAGTACTTC.

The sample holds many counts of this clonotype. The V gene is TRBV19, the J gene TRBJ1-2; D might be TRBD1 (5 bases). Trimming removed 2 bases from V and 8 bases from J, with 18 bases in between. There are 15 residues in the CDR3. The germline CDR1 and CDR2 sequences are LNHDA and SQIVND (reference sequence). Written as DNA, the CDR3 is TGTGCCAGTAGTATAATGAGCGGCGCAGAGGGGGGCTACACCTTC. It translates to CASSIMSGAEGGYTF.

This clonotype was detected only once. The CDR3 is CASSDGAGLADTEAFF. The CDR3 DNA is TGTGCCAGCAGTGACGGGGCAGGGTTGGCCGACACTGAAGCTTTCTTT. The rearrangement links TRBV25-1 to TRBJ1-1; D perhaps matches TRBD1 (5 bases). V lost 3 bases and J lost 3, with 17 bases in between. Germline assignment: CDR1 MGHDK and CDR2 SYGVNS. CDR3 size: 16 residues.

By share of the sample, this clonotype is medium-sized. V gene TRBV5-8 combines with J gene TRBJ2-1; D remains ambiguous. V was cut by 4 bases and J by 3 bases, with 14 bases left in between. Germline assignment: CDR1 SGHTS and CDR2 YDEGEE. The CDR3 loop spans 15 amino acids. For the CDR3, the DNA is TGTGCCAGCAGCCTGGGATCGGGCTTCTACAATGAGCAGTTCTTC. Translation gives CASSLGSGFYNEQFF.

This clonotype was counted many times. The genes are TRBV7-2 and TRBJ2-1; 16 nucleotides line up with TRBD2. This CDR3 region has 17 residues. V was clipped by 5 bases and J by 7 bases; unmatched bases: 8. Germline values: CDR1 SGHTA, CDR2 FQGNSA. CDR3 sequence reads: CASSTGGTSGRANEQFF. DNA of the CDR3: TGTGCCAGCAGCACAGGAGGGACTAGCGGGAGGGCGAATGAGCAGTTCTTC.

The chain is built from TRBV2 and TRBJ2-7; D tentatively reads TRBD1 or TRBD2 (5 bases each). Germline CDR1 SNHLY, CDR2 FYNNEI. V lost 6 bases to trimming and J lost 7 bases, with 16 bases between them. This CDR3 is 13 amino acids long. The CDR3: CASRRSVGAEQYF. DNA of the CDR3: TGTGCCAGCAGACGGAGTGTCGGGGCAGAGCAGTACTTC.

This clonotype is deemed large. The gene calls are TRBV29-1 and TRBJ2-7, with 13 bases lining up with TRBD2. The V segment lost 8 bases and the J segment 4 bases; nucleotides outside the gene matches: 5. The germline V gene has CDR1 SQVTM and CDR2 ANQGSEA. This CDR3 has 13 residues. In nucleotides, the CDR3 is TGCAGCACCCGACTAGCGGGAGGATACGAGCAGTACTTC. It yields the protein CSTRLAGGYEQYF.

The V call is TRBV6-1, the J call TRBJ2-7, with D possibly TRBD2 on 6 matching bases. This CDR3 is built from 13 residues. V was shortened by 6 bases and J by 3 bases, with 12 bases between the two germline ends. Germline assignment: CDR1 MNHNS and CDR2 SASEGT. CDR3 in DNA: TGTGCCAGCAGCTATGGAGGGAACTACGAGCAGTACTTC. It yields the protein CASSYGGNYEQYF.